The subject of this entry is one T cell receptor beta chain. The junction departs from germline at one end; a sequencing error may be responsible. The germline V gene has CDR1 MDHEN and CDR2 SYDVKM. The CDR3 loop spans 13 amino acids. The data were obtained in a study of OX40 agonist ivuxolimab in advanced cancers. Sequencing was performed with immunoSEQ multiplex PCR; in TCRdb, only in-frame clones are kept and a portion is missing. The sample contains about 58,000 clones, over 75% of which appear only once. The sequencing used CD4+ or CD8+ T cells sorted from blood, collected in a trial of the OX40 agonist ivuxolimab. The rearrangement links TRBV28 to TRBJ1-1; D is unresolved. The clonotype comes from an adult with an advanced solid tumor such as melanoma, head and neck, liver or kidney cancer. The CDR3: CAGSLVAVTEAFF. CDR3 nucleotide sequence: TGTGCCGGCAGTTTAGTTGCAGTCACTGAAGCTTTCTTT.